This entry concerns a single TCR beta chain. No antigen is known for it. At one of its ends the junction is not consistent with the germline gene, which may arise from a read error. Random hexamers served to reverse transcribe roughly 0.45 to 1 ug RNA. Across 54 Vbeta and 13 Jbeta, immunoSEQ multiplex PCR amplified TCR beta CDR3. Using its own MiXCR run on the immunoSEQ multiplex PCR reads, TCRdb lists one record per CDR3 protein. The data show 180,000 or so distinct CDR3 sequences, about 93% seen once. CDR3 length equals 12 residues. Per germline, CDR1 DFQATT and CDR2 SNEGSKA (reference sequence). The record originates from a study of CD8 T cells in Susac syndrome. Overall study results and limits: The study admitted that it had a relatively small number of individuals in its TCR sequencing and HLA analysis.

This clonotype was sampled from a human donor in good health. This chain uses TRBV20-1 with TRBJ1-6, with D possibly being TRBD1 (6 bases). The sample comprised CD4+ T cells from PBMCs. CDR3 amino acids: CSPRQADSPLHF. The CDR3 nucleotides read TGCAGTCCTAGACAGGCGGATTCACCCCTCCACTTT.